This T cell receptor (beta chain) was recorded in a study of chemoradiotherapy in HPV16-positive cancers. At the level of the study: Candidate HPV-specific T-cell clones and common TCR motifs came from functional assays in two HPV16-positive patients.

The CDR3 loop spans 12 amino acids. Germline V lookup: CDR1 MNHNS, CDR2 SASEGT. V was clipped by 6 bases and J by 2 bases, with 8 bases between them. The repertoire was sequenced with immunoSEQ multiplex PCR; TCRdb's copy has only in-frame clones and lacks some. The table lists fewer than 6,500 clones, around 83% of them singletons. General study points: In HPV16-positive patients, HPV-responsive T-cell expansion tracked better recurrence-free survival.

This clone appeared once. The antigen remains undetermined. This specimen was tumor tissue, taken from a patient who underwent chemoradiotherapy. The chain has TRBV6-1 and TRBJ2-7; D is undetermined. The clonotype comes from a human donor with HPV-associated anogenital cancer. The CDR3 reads CASSPGPYEQYF. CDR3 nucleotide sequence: TGTGCCAGCAGCCCCGGACCCTACGAGCAGTACTTC.